The 9 T cell receptor beta chains given below trace back to one sample, sequenced in a study of blood T cell repertoires in COVID-19. Here immunoSEQ multiplex PCR was the method, and the copy in TCRdb shows in-frame clones only, minus some. The sample gives about 150,000 clones, about 86% of which show up once; roughly 7% is in the top ten. Sequenced: peripheral blood. These receptors were taken from a man over 45 with active or convalescent COVID-19.

The chain carries TRBV19 and TRBJ2-3, with unresolved D. Trimming took off 4 bases at V and 4 bases at J, with 15 bases between the two ends. The CDR3 extends over 15 amino acids. CDR1 and CDR2 from the germline V gene are LNHDA and SQIVND (reference sequence). CDR3 loop: CASSRSRTLADTQYF. CDR3 coding DNA: TGTGCCAGTAGTAGGAGCCGAACCTTAGCAGATACGCAGTATTTT.

V is TRBV9 and J is TRBJ2-5, with 7 bases matching TRBD1. The V and J ends lost 3 bases and 5 bases, in that order; junction bases with no gene match: 13. The CDR3 is 16 residues long. The germline gives CDR1 SGDLS, CDR2 YYNGEE. The CDR3 region has the DNA TGTGCCAGCAGCGAGGGGGCTTCCCCCCTGGGGGAGACCCAGTACTTC. Protein: CASSEGASPLGETQYF.

CDR3: CASSLAGANTGELFF. The CDR3 DNA follows: TGCGCCAGCAGCTTGGCGGGGGCGAACACCGGGGAGCTGTTTTTT. V usage is TRBV5-1 and J usage is TRBJ2-2, with D possibly matching TRBD2 (6 bases). Germline-derived CDR1 and CDR2 are SGHRS and YFSETQ. The length of the CDR3 is 15 residues. Trimming took 0 bases from V and 0 from J, leaving 6 bases between them.

The chain links TRBV6-2 or TRBV6-3 to TRBJ2-2; no definite D call. The CDR3 spans 15 residues. Germline V gene lookup returns CDR1 MNHEY and CDR2 SVGEGT. Between the trimmed V and J ends, which lost 0 bases and 5 bases, there was a span of 10 bases. Written as DNA, the CDR3 is TGTGCCAGCAGTTACTCGGGCTATAGTACCGGGGAGCTGTTTTTT. Its protein product is CASSYSGYSTGELFF.

The chain employs TRBV19 and TRBJ1-6; the D is unclear. The CDR3 has 16 amino acids. CDR1 is LNHDA, CDR2 SQIVND, per germline (reference sequence). V shed 6 bases and J shed 9 bases, with 21 bases lying between them. In DNA form, the CDR3 reads TGTGCCAGTAGCCCCGTGAGGAGACTAACGGGTTCACCCCTCCACTTT. It translates to CASSPVRRLTGSPLHF.

The chain is built from TRBV19 and TRBJ1-1; 9 bases map to TRBD1. V lost 0 bases to trimming and J lost 4 bases; unmatched junction nucleotides: 3. This CDR3 is built from 15 residues. Germline CDR1 reads LNHDA; CDR2 reads SQIVND (reference sequence). This chain's CDR3 is CASSIEGQGVTEAFF. As DNA, the CDR3 is TGTGCCAGTAGTATAGAGGGACAGGGAGTCACTGAAGCTTTCTTT.

J is TRBJ2-3 and V is TRBV11-3, with 16 bases matching TRBD2. This CDR3 has 18 residues. Germline loops: CDR1 SGHNT, CDR2 YENEEA. Trimming took 4 bases from V and 1 from J; bases not matched to a gene: 5. CDR3 sequence: CASSSGTSGGAGTDTQYF. For the CDR3, the DNA is TGTGCCAGCAGCTCCGGGACTAGCGGGGGGGCAGGCACAGATACGCAGTATTTT.

The rearrangement joins TRBV11-3 to TRBJ1-2, with TRBD1 matching over 8 bases. J gave up 0 bases and V 1 base, and 10 bases lay outside the gene matches. Germline CDR1 SGHNT, CDR2 YENEEA. The CDR3 sequence is 18 residues long. CDR3 bases: TGTGCCAGCAGCTTAGGGCAAAAGGACAGGGCAGCTAACTATGGCTACACCTTC. It yields the protein CASSLGQKDRAANYGYTF.

V and J are TRBV6-6 and TRBJ1-3, with D unclear. The ends were cut back, 6 bases at V and 4 bases at J, with 7 bases in the middle. This CDR3 region has 12 residues. Germline assignment: CDR1 MNHNY and CDR2 SVGAGI (reference sequence). CDR3: CASSVQGNTIYF. DNA for the CDR3: TGTGCCAGCAGCGTACAGGGAAACACCATATATTTT.